The text below deals with one T cell receptor (beta chain). Its antigen is as yet unknown. This entry is derived from a study of a mutant IDH1 vaccine in newly diagnosed glioma. About the research overall: The study started vaccination 4-6 weeks after radiotherapy alone, or with temozolomide cycles. It was radiotherapy, temozolomide, or both that patients received previously, with most receiving both. The treated population exhibited a male proportion of about 60%, a female proportion of approximately 38%, and a mean age of approximately 41 years.

Study-wide results and limits: The study observed vaccine-induced immune responses in 93.3% of patients.

Time point in this sample: week 5, during vaccination. Topical imiquimod accompanied each vaccine dose, which consisted of 300 ug of mutant IDH1 20-mer peptide. The assay was immunoSEQ multiplex PCR, and TCRdb's table has in-frame clones only and misses some. The sample yields tens of thousands of clones, around 90% seen once. The sample was PBMCs, taken from a glioma patient whose treatment included an IDH1 peptide vaccine. The receptor was isolated from a woman aged 50 to 60 with glioma.

The CDR3 bases are TGTGCCAGCAGGGACAGGGTGAATCAGCCCCAGCATTTT. Protein sequence: CASRDRVNQPQHF. J is TRBJ1-5 and V is TRBV6-1; 8 bases are a match to TRBD1. The CDR3 length is 13 residues. Germline V gene data show CDR1 as MNHNS and CDR2 as SASEGT. The V and J ends lost 6 bases and 4 bases, in that order; junction bases with no gene match: 2.